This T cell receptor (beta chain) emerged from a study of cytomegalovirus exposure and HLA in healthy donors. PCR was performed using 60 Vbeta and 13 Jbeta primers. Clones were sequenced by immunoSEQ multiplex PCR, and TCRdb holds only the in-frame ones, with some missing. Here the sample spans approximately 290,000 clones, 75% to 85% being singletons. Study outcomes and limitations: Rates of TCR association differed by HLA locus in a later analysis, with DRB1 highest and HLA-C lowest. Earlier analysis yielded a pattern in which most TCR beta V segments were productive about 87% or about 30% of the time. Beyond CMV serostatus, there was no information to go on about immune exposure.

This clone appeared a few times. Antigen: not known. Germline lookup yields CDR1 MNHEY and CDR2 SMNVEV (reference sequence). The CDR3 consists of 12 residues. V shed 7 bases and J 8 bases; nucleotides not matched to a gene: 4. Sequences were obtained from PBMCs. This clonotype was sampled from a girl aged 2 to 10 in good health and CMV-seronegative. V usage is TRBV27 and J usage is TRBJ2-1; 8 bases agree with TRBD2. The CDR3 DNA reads TGTGCCAGCACCCGGGGGGGGGATGAGCAGTTCTTC. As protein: CASTRGGDEQFF.